These T cell receptor beta chains were read from a single sample in a study of T cell responses to AZD1222 COVID-19 vaccine. Some clones are missing from TCRdb's copy, which holds only in-frame ones; the method was immunoSEQ multiplex PCR. Counted here are 100,000 or so clones, 88% occurring once; the ten biggest clones make up about 9.1%. The specimen was peripheral blood, collected on day 0 of AZD1222 vaccination. These receptors were collected from an adult in good health. The CDR3 runs from the conserved cysteine through the conserved F or W. The D gene is left open where the match is weak. A clone size is listed for some rows: how often the clone was seen (once, few, many), or a class if it is expanded.

len: 13; v_gene: TRBV7-8; abundance: .; j_gene: TRBJ2-5; d_gene: .; CDR3aa: CASSLAWTETQYF; CDR3nt: TGTGCCAGCAGCTTAGCTTGGACGGAGACCCAGTACTTC
len: 13; v_gene: TRBV2; abundance: .; j_gene: TRBJ2-2; d_gene: .; CDR3aa: CASSVRGGGELFF; CDR3nt: TGTGCCAGCAGTGTCAGGGGCGGCGGGGAGCTGTTTTTT
len: 14; v_gene: TRBV9; abundance: .; j_gene: TRBJ2-2; d_gene: .; CDR3aa: CASTREWGTGELFF; CDR3nt: TGTGCCAGCACCCGGGAATGGGGAACCGGGGAGCTGTTTTTT
len: 14; v_gene: TRBV6-1; abundance: .; j_gene: TRBJ1-4; d_gene: .; CDR3aa: CASSEVAGGEKLFF; CDR3nt: TGTGCCAGCAGTGAAGTAGCGGGAGGTGAAAAACTGTTTTTT
len: 15; v_gene: TRBV19; abundance: .; j_gene: TRBJ1-1; d_gene: TRBD1; CDR3aa: CASTLGTDINTEAFF; CDR3nt: TGTGCCAGTACCTTGGGGACAGACATTAACACTGAAGCTTTCTTT
len: 15; v_gene: TRBV6-1; abundance: few; j_gene: TRBJ1-5; d_gene: TRBD1; CDR3aa: CASSEWTGILQPQHF; CDR3nt: TGTGCCAGCAGTGAATGGACAGGGATTCTTCAGCCCCAGCATTTT
len: 11; v_gene: TRBV4-1; abundance: few; j_gene: TRBJ2-1; d_gene: .; CDR3aa: CASSGRNEQFF; CDR3nt: TGCGCCAGCAGCGGCCGAAATGAGCAGTTCTTC
len: 13; v_gene: TRBV4-3; abundance: .; j_gene: TRBJ2-1; d_gene: TRBD1; CDR3aa: CASSQLQGAEQFF; CDR3nt: TGCGCCAGCAGCCAACTCCAGGGGGCTGAGCAGTTCTTC
len: 16; v_gene: TRBV6-5; abundance: .; j_gene: TRBJ1-3; d_gene: TRBD1; CDR3aa: CASSYSRQGQGNTIYF; CDR3nt: TGTGCCAGCAGTTACTCGCGACAGGGGCAGGGAAACACCATATATTTT
len: 13; v_gene: TRBV19; abundance: .; j_gene: TRBJ2-1; d_gene: .; CDR3aa: CASSPDSYNEQFF; CDR3nt: TGTGCCAGTAGCCCCGACAGCTACAATGAGCAGTTCTTC
len: 14; v_gene: TRBV27; abundance: once; j_gene: TRBJ2-7; d_gene: TRBD2; CDR3aa: CASSLVAGVYEQYF; CDR3nt: TGTGCCAGCAGTTTGGTAGCGGGAGTATACGAGCAGTACTTC
len: 12; v_gene: TRBV24-1; abundance: .; j_gene: TRBJ2-7; d_gene: .; CDR3aa: CATSVRGYEQYF; CDR3nt: TGTGCCACCAGTGTCCGGGGCTACGAGCAGTACTTC
len: 14; v_gene: TRBV19; abundance: .; j_gene: TRBJ1-1; d_gene: TRBD1; CDR3aa: CASRTGGADTEAFF; CDR3nt: TGTGCCAGTAGAACAGGGGGCGCAGACACTGAAGCTTTCTTT
len: 13; v_gene: TRBV4-1; abundance: .; j_gene: TRBJ1-1; d_gene: .; CDR3aa: CASSINRPTEAFF; CDR3nt: TGCGCCAGCAGCATCAACAGGCCCACTGAAGCTTTCTTT
len: 17; v_gene: TRBV4-2; abundance: .; j_gene: TRBJ1-1; d_gene: .; CDR3aa: CASSQVPGRELFGEAFF; CDR3nt: TGTGCCAGCAGCCAAGTTCCAGGACGAGAGCTATTTGGTGAAGCTTTCTTT
len: 13; v_gene: TRBV10-1; abundance: few; j_gene: TRBJ2-1; d_gene: .; CDR3aa: CASSETGRNEQFF; CDR3nt: TGCGCCAGCAGTGAGACAGGTAGAAATGAGCAGTTCTTC
len: 13; v_gene: TRBV4-2; abundance: .; j_gene: TRBJ2-1; d_gene: .; CDR3aa: CASSSTADNEQFF; CDR3nt: TGTGCCAGCAGCTCAACGGCGGACAATGAGCAGTTCTTC
len: 13; v_gene: TRBV24-1; abundance: .; j_gene: TRBJ2-7; d_gene: .; CDR3aa: CATSDLDGYEQYF; CDR3nt: TGTGCCACCAGTGATTTGGACGGGTACGAGCAGTACTTC
len: 16; v_gene: TRBV7-9; abundance: once; j_gene: TRBJ2-2; d_gene: TRBD2; CDR3aa: CASSRSGRASTGELFF; CDR3nt: TGTGCCAGCAGCCGTAGCGGGAGGGCCTCCACCGGGGAGCTGTTTTTT
len: 14; v_gene: TRBV14; abundance: .; j_gene: TRBJ2-2; d_gene: .; CDR3aa: CASSQIQGVEELFF; CDR3nt: TGTGCCAGCAGCCAAATTCAGGGCGTTGAGGAGCTGTTTTTT
len: 14; v_gene: TRBV7-2; abundance: .; j_gene: TRBJ1-6; d_gene: .; CDR3aa: CASSVGGLNSPLHF; CDR3nt: TGTGCCAGCAGCGTAGGGGGGCTTAATTCACCCCTCCACTTT
len: 14; v_gene: TRBV5-1; abundance: .; j_gene: TRBJ1-1; d_gene: .; CDR3aa: CASSAGGMNTEAFF; CDR3nt: TGCGCCAGCAGCGCCGGAGGGATGAACACTGAAGCTTTCTTT
len: 16; v_gene: TRBV7-2; abundance: few; j_gene: TRBJ1-1; d_gene: .; CDR3aa: CASSSYGVYMNTEAFF; CDR3nt: TGTGCCAGCAGCTCGTACGGGGTGTACATGAACACTGAAGCTTTCTTT
len: 15; v_gene: TRBV28; abundance: .; j_gene: TRBJ1-5; d_gene: .; CDR3aa: CASSLSGGGNQPQHF; CDR3nt: TGTGCCAGCAGTTTATCGGGGGGCGGCAATCAGCCCCAGCATTTT
len: 13; v_gene: TRBV10-3; abundance: .; j_gene: TRBJ2-3; d_gene: .; CDR3aa: CAISRSGADTQYF; CDR3nt: TGTGCCATCAGTCGGTCGGGGGCCGATACGCAGTATTTT
len: 13; v_gene: TRBV28; abundance: .; j_gene: TRBJ1-5; d_gene: .; CDR3aa: CASSFAVNQPQHF; CDR3nt: TGTGCCAGCAGTTTTGCGGTGAATCAGCCCCAGCATTTT
len: 12; v_gene: TRBV5-1; abundance: .; j_gene: TRBJ2-7; d_gene: .; CDR3aa: CASSREDYEQYF; CDR3nt: TGCGCCAGCTCCCGCGAGGACTACGAGCAGTACTTC
len: 14; v_gene: TRBV6-5; abundance: .; j_gene: TRBJ2-5; d_gene: TRBD1; CDR3aa: CASSQDRASETQYF; CDR3nt: TGTGCCAGCAGCCAGGACAGGGCCTCGGAGACCCAGTACTTC
len: 14; v_gene: TRBV28; abundance: .; j_gene: TRBJ1-5; d_gene: TRBD1; CDR3aa: CASAGTGRNQPQHF; CDR3nt: TGTGCCAGCGCCGGGACAGGGCGTAATCAGCCCCAGCATTTT
len: 13; v_gene: TRBV11-2; abundance: .; j_gene: TRBJ2-5; d_gene: .; CDR3aa: CASSLGERQTQYF; CDR3nt: TGTGCCAGCAGCTTGGGCGAGCGGCAGACCCAGTACTTC
len: 14; v_gene: TRBV3-1/TRBV3-2; abundance: few; j_gene: TRBJ1-2; d_gene: .; CDR3aa: CASSQDNGRYGYTF; CDR3nt: TGTGCCAGCAGCCAAGATAATGGGCGGTATGGCTACACCTTC
len: 18; v_gene: TRBV7-8; abundance: .; j_gene: TRBJ2-1; d_gene: .; CDR3aa: CASSLELMTGPLYNEQFF; CDR3nt: TGTGCCAGCAGCTTAGAACTAATGACAGGCCCCCTCTACAATGAGCAGTTCTTC
len: 14; v_gene: TRBV25-1; abundance: once; j_gene: TRBJ1-1; d_gene: .; CDR3aa: CASSEFAGKTEAFF; CDR3nt: TGTGCCAGCAGTGAATTCGCAGGGAAGACTGAAGCTTTCTTT
len: 15; v_gene: TRBV5-4; abundance: .; j_gene: TRBJ2-1; d_gene: .; CDR3aa: CASSLEAGAHNEQFF; CDR3nt: TGTGCCAGCAGCTTGGAGGCGGGGGCCCACAATGAGCAGTTCTTC
len: 15; v_gene: TRBV27; abundance: few; j_gene: TRBJ2-2; d_gene: TRBD1; CDR3aa: CASRQGAQTAGELFF; CDR3nt: TGTGCCAGCAGACAGGGGGCGCAAACGGCCGGGGAGCTGTTTTTT
len: 15; v_gene: TRBV7-2; abundance: once; j_gene: TRBJ2-2; d_gene: .; CDR3aa: CASSLSNANTGELFF; CDR3nt: TGTGCCAGCAGCTTAAGTAACGCGAACACCGGGGAGCTGTTTTTT
len: 13; v_gene: TRBV6-5; abundance: .; j_gene: TRBJ1-6; d_gene: .; CDR3aa: CATKEGSDSPLHF; CDR3nt: TGTGCCACAAAGGAGGGTTCGGATTCACCCCTCCACTTT
len: 13; v_gene: TRBV6-1; abundance: few; j_gene: TRBJ1-1; d_gene: .; CDR3aa: CASSEATVLEAFF; CDR3nt: TGTGCCAGCAGTGAAGCGACAGTCCTTGAAGCTTTCTTT
len: 17; v_gene: TRBV5-1; abundance: .; j_gene: TRBJ2-5; d_gene: TRBD2; CDR3aa: CASTVGLAGGAVETQYF; CDR3nt: TGCGCCAGCACCGTGGGGCTAGCGGGAGGCGCGGTAGAGACCCAGTACTTC
len: 15; v_gene: TRBV6-6; abundance: once; j_gene: TRBJ2-7; d_gene: TRBD2; CDR3aa: CASSPWGSGSYEQYF; CDR3nt: TGTGCCAGCAGTCCCTGGGGTAGCGGGAGCTACGAGCAGTACTTC
len: 15; v_gene: TRBV4-3; abundance: .; j_gene: TRBJ2-5; d_gene: .; CDR3aa: CASSQDPGIGETQYF; CDR3nt: TGCGCCAGCAGCCAAGATCCAGGGATCGGAGAGACCCAGTACTTC
len: 13; v_gene: TRBV12-3/TRBV12-4; abundance: .; j_gene: TRBJ2-3; d_gene: .; CDR3aa: CASSSLSTDTQYF; CDR3nt: TGTGCCAGCAGTAGCCTCTCCACAGATACGCAGTATTTT
len: 15; v_gene: TRBV19; abundance: once; j_gene: TRBJ2-1; d_gene: .; CDR3aa: CASTPPARSHNEQFF; CDR3nt: TGTGCCAGTACCCCTCCGGCTAGGTCCCACAATGAGCAGTTCTTC
len: 14; v_gene: TRBV5-1; abundance: once; j_gene: TRBJ1-2; d_gene: TRBD1; CDR3aa: CASSPMTGVHGYTF; CDR3nt: TGCGCCAGCAGCCCCATGACAGGGGTCCATGGCTACACCTTC
len: 13; v_gene: TRBV7-3; abundance: .; j_gene: TRBJ2-7; d_gene: .; CDR3aa: CASSLGAISEQYF; CDR3nt: TGTGCCAGCAGCTTAGGGGCAATAAGCGAGCAGTACTTC
len: 15; v_gene: TRBV19; abundance: .; j_gene: TRBJ1-2; d_gene: .; CDR3aa: CASTIYGGGPYGYTF; CDR3nt: TGTGCCAGTACCATCTATGGGGGGGGGCCCTATGGCTACACCTTC
len: 15; v_gene: TRBV6-5; abundance: .; j_gene: TRBJ2-1; d_gene: .; CDR3aa: CASKQGPSPYNEQFF; CDR3nt: TGTGCCAGCAAGCAAGGGCCCTCCCCCTACAATGAGCAGTTCTTC
len: 16; v_gene: TRBV4-3; abundance: .; j_gene: TRBJ2-5; d_gene: TRBD2; CDR3aa: CASSQGSGRAEGTQYF; CDR3nt: TGCGCCAGCAGCCAAGGTAGCGGGAGGGCCGAAGGGACCCAGTACTTC
len: 14; v_gene: TRBV6-5; abundance: .; j_gene: TRBJ2-7; d_gene: TRBD2; CDR3aa: CASSLLAGVGEQYF; CDR3nt: TGTGCCAGCAGTCTGCTAGCGGGAGTTGGTGAGCAGTACTTC
len: 15; v_gene: TRBV5-4; abundance: .; j_gene: TRBJ1-6; d_gene: .; CDR3aa: CASSSDRVHNSPLHF; CDR3nt: TGTGCCAGCAGTTCTGACCGGGTCCATAATTCACCCCTCCACTTT
len: 17; v_gene: TRBV19; abundance: few; j_gene: TRBJ2-2; d_gene: .; CDR3aa: CASKAHGGGANTGELFF; CDR3nt: TGTGCCAGTAAAGCTCACGGGGGCGGAGCGAACACCGGGGAGCTGTTTTTT
len: 16; v_gene: TRBV7-2; abundance: .; j_gene: TRBJ2-1; d_gene: .; CDR3aa: CASSLEFSVGGNEQFF; CDR3nt: TGTGCCAGCAGCTTAGAGTTTAGCGTAGGGGGCAATGAGCAGTTCTTC
len: 15; v_gene: TRBV27; abundance: few; j_gene: TRBJ1-1; d_gene: .; CDR3aa: CASSFNQDLNTEAFF; CDR3nt: TGTGCCAGCAGTTTCAACCAGGACTTGAACACTGAAGCTTTCTTT